The clone carrying this TCR beta chain was seen more than once but under ten times. Its antigen is still unknown. Germline CDR1 is SQVTM and CDR2 is ANQGSEA. The CDR3 covers 11 residues. The germline V and J ends were trimmed by 7 bases and 6 bases, with 9 bases remaining between them. The assay ran at deep level. Sequencing used immunoSEQ multiplex PCR; TCRdb keeps in-frame clones, though not all of them. This sample has about a million clones, with 75% found just once. These data belong to a study of shared clonotypes between healthy human individuals. Regarding the study as a whole: Sequencing depth was expected to influence donor clonotype sharing.

The TCR comes from a man between 18 and 29 years old in good health. Sequenced sample: memory CD4+ T cells sorted from blood. Subset here: CD45RA-negative fraction. The V and J genes are TRBV29-1 and TRBJ2-2; unclear D gene. This chain's CDR3 is CSAQAPGELFF. Written as DNA, the CDR3 is TGCAGCGCCCAGGCACCCGGGGAGCTGTTTTTT.